These T cell receptor beta chains were read from a single sample in a study of identical twins. TCRdb ran MiXCR on the 5' RACE reads and lists one entry per CDR3 protein. The data show 120,000 to 150,000 distinct CDR3 sequences, with roughly 3.5% seen just once and around 8.1% held by the top ten. Sequencing input: memory T cells sorted from blood. The source is a man between 18 and 29 years old in good health. Both conserved end residues are part of each CDR3. Fields, in order: D gene, V gene, clone size, J gene, CDR3 protein, CDR3 DNA. The D gene is left open where the match is weak. Size is omitted from some rows. Given values are once, few, many or a class for expanded clones.

D gene: TRBD2
V gene: TRBV4-2
clone size: many
J gene: TRBJ2-7
CDR3 protein: CASSQKDLAGDYEQYF
CDR3 DNA: TGTGCCAGCAGCCAAAAAGACCTAGCGGGAGACTACGAGCAGTACTTC

D gene: TRBD1
V gene: TRBV7-9
clone size: medium-sized
J gene: TRBJ1-1
CDR3 protein: CASSPGTGHTEAFF
CDR3 DNA: TGTGCCAGCAGCCCAGGGACAGGGCACACTGAAGCTTTCTTT

D gene: TRBD2
V gene: TRBV24-1
clone size: many
J gene: TRBJ2-1
CDR3 protein: CATSDFRGGHFF
CDR3 DNA: TGTGCCACCAGTGATTTTCGGGGAGGGCATTTCTTC

D gene: -
V gene: TRBV5-1
clone size: many
J gene: TRBJ1-2
CDR3 protein: CASSLDRADGGYTF
CDR3 DNA: TGCGCCAGCAGCTTGGACAGGGCTGACGGTGGCTACACCTTC

D gene: -
V gene: TRBV11-3
clone size: many
J gene: TRBJ2-5
CDR3 protein: CASRKTQGGNQETQYF
CDR3 DNA: TGTGCCAGCAGAAAGACACAGGGTGGCAACCAAGAGACCCAGTACTTC

D gene: TRBD1
V gene: TRBV12-3/TRBV12-4
clone size: many
J gene: TRBJ1-1
CDR3 protein: CASSDRGGTEAFF
CDR3 DNA: TGTGCCAGCAGCGACAGGGGAGGGACTGAAGCTTTCTTT

D gene: -
V gene: TRBV20-1
clone size: few
J gene: TRBJ2-5
CDR3 protein: CSAVGVAAPVQETQYF
CDR3 DNA: TGCAGTGCTGTAGGAGTGGCAGCTCCGGTCCAAGAGACCCAGTACTTC

D gene: -
V gene: TRBV29-1
clone size: medium-sized
J gene: TRBJ2-2
CDR3 protein: CSVESGARVTGELFF
CDR3 DNA: TGCAGCGTTGAATCGGGGGCGCGGGTCACCGGGGAGCTGTTTTTT

D gene: TRBD1
V gene: TRBV7-7
clone size: -
J gene: TRBJ2-2
CDR3 protein: CASSLAPDRGGELFF
CDR3 DNA: TGTGCCAGCAGCTTAGCACCGGACAGGGGCGGGGAGCTGTTTTTT

D gene: -
V gene: TRBV7-2
clone size: -
J gene: TRBJ2-5
CDR3 protein: CASSPQGPETQYF
CDR3 DNA: TGTGCCAGCAGCCCTCAGGGACCAGAGACCCAGTACTTC

D gene: -
V gene: TRBV20-1
clone size: many
J gene: TRBJ2-2
CDR3 protein: CSARDYPSELFF
CDR3 DNA: TGCAGTGCTAGAGATTATCCCAGTGAGCTGTTTTTT

D gene: TRBD2
V gene: TRBV6-1
clone size: many
J gene: TRBJ2-2
CDR3 protein: CASSPIGTSLAGELFF
CDR3 DNA: TGTGCCAGCAGTCCAATCGGGACTAGCCTCGCCGGGGAGCTGTTTTTT

D gene: TRBD2
V gene: TRBV20-1
clone size: many
J gene: TRBJ2-1
CDR3 protein: CSASDTSGSNNEQFF
CDR3 DNA: TGCAGTGCTAGCGACACTAGCGGGAGTAACAATGAGCAGTTCTTC

D gene: TRBD2
V gene: TRBV7-3
clone size: -
J gene: TRBJ2-1
CDR3 protein: CASSLIAGGPYNEQFF
CDR3 DNA: TGTGCCAGCAGCTTAATTGCGGGAGGGCCTTACAATGAGCAGTTCTTC

D gene: -
V gene: TRBV19
clone size: many
J gene: TRBJ1-6
CDR3 protein: CASSIVGEQLLHF
CDR3 DNA: TGTGCCAGTAGTATAGTAGGAGAACAGCTTCTCCACTTT

D gene: -
V gene: TRBV5-1
clone size: few
J gene: TRBJ2-1
CDR3 protein: CASSLDRRREFF
CDR3 DNA: TGCGCCAGCAGCTTGGACCGCCGTCGGGAGTTCTTC

D gene: TRBD2
V gene: TRBV7-2
clone size: many
J gene: TRBJ2-3
CDR3 protein: CASSLVMLAGTDTQYF
CDR3 DNA: TGTGCCAGCAGCTTAGTTATGCTAGCGGGCACAGATACGCAGTATTTT

D gene: -
V gene: TRBV5-1
clone size: many
J gene: TRBJ2-7
CDR3 protein: CASSLEDSLYYEQYF
CDR3 DNA: TGCGCCAGCAGCTTGGAGGACAGCCTCTACTACGAGCAGTACTTC

D gene: -
V gene: TRBV5-6
clone size: many
J gene: TRBJ2-3
CDR3 protein: CASSMTDTQYF
CDR3 DNA: TGTGCCAGCAGCATGACAGATACGCAGTATTTT

D gene: -
V gene: TRBV6-1
clone size: many
J gene: TRBJ2-1
CDR3 protein: CASIGQGAYNEQFF
CDR3 DNA: TGTGCCAGCATCGGGCAGGGAGCCTACAATGAGCAGTTCTTC

D gene: -
V gene: TRBV5-8
clone size: many
J gene: TRBJ2-4
CDR3 protein: CASSTLRPENIQYF
CDR3 DNA: TGTGCCAGCAGCACCCTAAGACCCGAAAACATTCAGTACTTC

D gene: TRBD2
V gene: TRBV13
clone size: -
J gene: TRBJ2-1
CDR3 protein: CASSQTSRREGRDDEQFF
CDR3 DNA: TGTGCCAGCAGCCAGACTAGCCGGCGGGAGGGCCGAGACGATGAGCAGTTCTTC

D gene: TRBD1
V gene: TRBV2
clone size: many
J gene: TRBJ2-1
CDR3 protein: CATKDRAYNEQFF
CDR3 DNA: TGTGCCACCAAGGACAGGGCCTACAATGAGCAGTTCTTC

D gene: TRBD2
V gene: TRBV20-1
clone size: many
J gene: TRBJ2-7
CDR3 protein: CSAMGLAGDEQYF
CDR3 DNA: TGCAGTGCTATGGGACTAGCGGGGGACGAGCAGTACTTC

D gene: -
V gene: TRBV5-1
clone size: many
J gene: TRBJ2-1
CDR3 protein: CASTMGNNGDEQFF
CDR3 DNA: TGCGCCAGCACGATGGGGAATAACGGAGATGAGCAGTTCTTC

D gene: TRBD1
V gene: TRBV7-2
clone size: few
J gene: TRBJ2-3
CDR3 protein: CASSSPPGTGGLDTQYF
CDR3 DNA: TGTGCCAGCAGCTCACCTCCCGGGACAGGGGGCTTAGATACGCAGTATTTT

D gene: -
V gene: TRBV19
clone size: few
J gene: TRBJ2-2
CDR3 protein: CASSIDTGHTNTGELFF
CDR3 DNA: TGTGCCAGTAGTATAGATACGGGGCATACGAACACCGGGGAGCTGTTTTTT

D gene: -
V gene: TRBV6-1
clone size: few
J gene: TRBJ2-7
CDR3 protein: CASRPFRDSEDQQYF
CDR3 DNA: TGTGCCAGCAGACCTTTCCGGGACTCCGAGGATCAGCAGTACTTC

D gene: -
V gene: TRBV12-3/TRBV12-4
clone size: many
J gene: TRBJ1-2
CDR3 protein: CASRGIANYGYTF
CDR3 DNA: TGTGCCAGCAGGGGCATCGCTAACTATGGCTACACCTTC

D gene: -
V gene: TRBV7-7
clone size: -
J gene: TRBJ2-5
CDR3 protein: CASSRDPQETQYF
CDR3 DNA: TGTGCCAGCAGCCGGGACCCGCAAGAGACCCAGTACTTC

D gene: TRBD2
V gene: TRBV7-2
clone size: many
J gene: TRBJ2-2
CDR3 protein: CASSRTSGFTGELFF
CDR3 DNA: TGTGCCAGCAGTCGGACTAGCGGGTTCACCGGGGAGCTGTTTTTT

D gene: -
V gene: TRBV11-2
clone size: many
J gene: TRBJ2-5
CDR3 protein: CASSLWQDQYF
CDR3 DNA: TGTGCCAGCAGCTTATGGCAGGACCAGTACTTC

D gene: TRBD2
V gene: TRBV7-9
clone size: many
J gene: TRBJ2-7
CDR3 protein: CASSPSGPYEQYF
CDR3 DNA: TGTGCCAGCAGCCCTAGCGGACCTTACGAGCAGTACTTC

D gene: -
V gene: TRBV6-5
clone size: many
J gene: TRBJ1-1
CDR3 protein: CASSYGLGATEAFF
CDR3 DNA: TGTGCCAGCAGTTACGGGTTGGGGGCCACTGAAGCTTTCTTT

D gene: -
V gene: TRBV10-3
clone size: many
J gene: TRBJ2-1
CDR3 protein: CAISGGGKAEQFF
CDR3 DNA: TGTGCCATCAGTGGGGGCGGGAAGGCTGAGCAGTTCTTC

D gene: -
V gene: TRBV12-3/TRBV12-4
clone size: many
J gene: TRBJ1-2
CDR3 protein: CASSGGGYGYTF
CDR3 DNA: TGTGCCAGCAGTGGGGGGGGCTATGGCTACACCTTC

D gene: -
V gene: TRBV6-1
clone size: few
J gene: TRBJ2-3
CDR3 protein: CASSSQGTGDTQYF
CDR3 DNA: TGTGCCAGCAGCTCCCAGGGAACGGGGGATACGCAGTATTTT

D gene: -
V gene: TRBV18
clone size: many
J gene: TRBJ2-1
CDR3 protein: CASSGSTNEQFF
CDR3 DNA: TGTGCCAGCTCGGGTAGTACGAATGAGCAGTTCTTC

D gene: -
V gene: TRBV12-3/TRBV12-4
clone size: many
J gene: TRBJ1-5
CDR3 protein: CASSIQGRYQPQHF
CDR3 DNA: TGTGCCAGCAGTATCCAGGGGAGGTATCAGCCCCAGCATTTT

D gene: -
V gene: TRBV20-1
clone size: many
J gene: TRBJ2-5
CDR3 protein: CSAKQNQETQYF
CDR3 DNA: TGCAGTGCTAAACAGAACCAAGAGACCCAGTACTTC

D gene: -
V gene: TRBV6-2/TRBV6-3
clone size: many
J gene: TRBJ2-7
CDR3 protein: CASSTGRGYEQYF
CDR3 DNA: TGTGCCAGCAGTACCGGACGCGGCTACGAGCAGTACTTC

D gene: -
V gene: TRBV5-1
clone size: -
J gene: TRBJ2-3
CDR3 protein: CASRNLPGLTDTQYF
CDR3 DNA: TGCGCCAGCAGAAATCTCCCGGGGCTGACAGATACGCAGTATTTT

D gene: -
V gene: TRBV15
clone size: many
J gene: TRBJ2-5
CDR3 protein: CATSFSIYETQYF
CDR3 DNA: TGTGCCACCAGCTTTTCGATATACGAGACCCAGTACTTC

D gene: TRBD2
V gene: TRBV7-3
clone size: many
J gene: TRBJ2-1
CDR3 protein: CASGWGTNNEQFF
CDR3 DNA: TGTGCCAGCGGCTGGGGGACTAACAATGAGCAGTTCTTC